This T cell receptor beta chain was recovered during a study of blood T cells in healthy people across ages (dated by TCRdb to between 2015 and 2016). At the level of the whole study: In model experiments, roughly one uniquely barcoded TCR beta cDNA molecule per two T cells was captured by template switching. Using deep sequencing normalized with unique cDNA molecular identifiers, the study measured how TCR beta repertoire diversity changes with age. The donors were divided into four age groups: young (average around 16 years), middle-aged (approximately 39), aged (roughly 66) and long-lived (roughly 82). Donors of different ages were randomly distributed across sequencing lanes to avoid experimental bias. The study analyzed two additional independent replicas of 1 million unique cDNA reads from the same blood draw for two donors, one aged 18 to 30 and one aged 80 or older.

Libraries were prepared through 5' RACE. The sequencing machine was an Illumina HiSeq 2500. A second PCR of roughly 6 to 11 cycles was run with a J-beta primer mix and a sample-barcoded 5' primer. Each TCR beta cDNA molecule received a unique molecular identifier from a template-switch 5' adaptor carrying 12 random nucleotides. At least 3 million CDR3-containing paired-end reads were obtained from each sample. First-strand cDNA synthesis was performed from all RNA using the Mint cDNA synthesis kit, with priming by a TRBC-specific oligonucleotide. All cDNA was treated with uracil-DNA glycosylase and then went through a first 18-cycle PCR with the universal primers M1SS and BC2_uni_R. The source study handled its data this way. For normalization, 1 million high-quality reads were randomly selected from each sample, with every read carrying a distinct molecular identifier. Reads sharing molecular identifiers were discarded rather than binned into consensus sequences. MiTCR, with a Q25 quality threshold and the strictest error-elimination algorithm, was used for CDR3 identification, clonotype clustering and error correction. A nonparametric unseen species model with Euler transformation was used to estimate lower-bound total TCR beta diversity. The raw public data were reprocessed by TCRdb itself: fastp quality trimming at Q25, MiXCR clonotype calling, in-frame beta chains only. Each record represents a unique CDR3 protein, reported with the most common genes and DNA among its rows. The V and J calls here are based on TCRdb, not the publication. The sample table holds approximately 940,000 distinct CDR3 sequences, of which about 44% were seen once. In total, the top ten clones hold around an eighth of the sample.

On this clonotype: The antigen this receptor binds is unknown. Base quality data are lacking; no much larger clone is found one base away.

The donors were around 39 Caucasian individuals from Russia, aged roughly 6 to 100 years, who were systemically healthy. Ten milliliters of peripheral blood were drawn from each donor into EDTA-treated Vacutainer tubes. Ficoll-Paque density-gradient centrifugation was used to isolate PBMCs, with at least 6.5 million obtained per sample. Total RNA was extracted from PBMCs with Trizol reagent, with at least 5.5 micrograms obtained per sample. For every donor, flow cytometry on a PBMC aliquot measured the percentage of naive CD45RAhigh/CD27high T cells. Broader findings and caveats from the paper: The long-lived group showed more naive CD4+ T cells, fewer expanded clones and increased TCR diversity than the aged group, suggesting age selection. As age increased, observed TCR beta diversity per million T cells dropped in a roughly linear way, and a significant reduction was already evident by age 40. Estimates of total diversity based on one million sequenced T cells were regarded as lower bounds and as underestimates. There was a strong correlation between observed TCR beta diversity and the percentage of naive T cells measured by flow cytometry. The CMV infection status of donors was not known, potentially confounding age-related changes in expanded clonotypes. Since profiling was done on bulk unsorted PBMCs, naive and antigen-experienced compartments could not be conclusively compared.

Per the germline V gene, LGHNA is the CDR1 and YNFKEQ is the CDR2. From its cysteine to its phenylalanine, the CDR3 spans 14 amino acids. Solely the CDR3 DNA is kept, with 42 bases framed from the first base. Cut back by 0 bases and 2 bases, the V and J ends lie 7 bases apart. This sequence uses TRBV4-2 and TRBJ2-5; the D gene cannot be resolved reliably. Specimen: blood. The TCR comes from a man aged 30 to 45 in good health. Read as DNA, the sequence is TGTGCCAGCAGCCAAGAGGCCAGTCAAGAGACCCAGTACTTC. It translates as CASSQEASQETQYF.